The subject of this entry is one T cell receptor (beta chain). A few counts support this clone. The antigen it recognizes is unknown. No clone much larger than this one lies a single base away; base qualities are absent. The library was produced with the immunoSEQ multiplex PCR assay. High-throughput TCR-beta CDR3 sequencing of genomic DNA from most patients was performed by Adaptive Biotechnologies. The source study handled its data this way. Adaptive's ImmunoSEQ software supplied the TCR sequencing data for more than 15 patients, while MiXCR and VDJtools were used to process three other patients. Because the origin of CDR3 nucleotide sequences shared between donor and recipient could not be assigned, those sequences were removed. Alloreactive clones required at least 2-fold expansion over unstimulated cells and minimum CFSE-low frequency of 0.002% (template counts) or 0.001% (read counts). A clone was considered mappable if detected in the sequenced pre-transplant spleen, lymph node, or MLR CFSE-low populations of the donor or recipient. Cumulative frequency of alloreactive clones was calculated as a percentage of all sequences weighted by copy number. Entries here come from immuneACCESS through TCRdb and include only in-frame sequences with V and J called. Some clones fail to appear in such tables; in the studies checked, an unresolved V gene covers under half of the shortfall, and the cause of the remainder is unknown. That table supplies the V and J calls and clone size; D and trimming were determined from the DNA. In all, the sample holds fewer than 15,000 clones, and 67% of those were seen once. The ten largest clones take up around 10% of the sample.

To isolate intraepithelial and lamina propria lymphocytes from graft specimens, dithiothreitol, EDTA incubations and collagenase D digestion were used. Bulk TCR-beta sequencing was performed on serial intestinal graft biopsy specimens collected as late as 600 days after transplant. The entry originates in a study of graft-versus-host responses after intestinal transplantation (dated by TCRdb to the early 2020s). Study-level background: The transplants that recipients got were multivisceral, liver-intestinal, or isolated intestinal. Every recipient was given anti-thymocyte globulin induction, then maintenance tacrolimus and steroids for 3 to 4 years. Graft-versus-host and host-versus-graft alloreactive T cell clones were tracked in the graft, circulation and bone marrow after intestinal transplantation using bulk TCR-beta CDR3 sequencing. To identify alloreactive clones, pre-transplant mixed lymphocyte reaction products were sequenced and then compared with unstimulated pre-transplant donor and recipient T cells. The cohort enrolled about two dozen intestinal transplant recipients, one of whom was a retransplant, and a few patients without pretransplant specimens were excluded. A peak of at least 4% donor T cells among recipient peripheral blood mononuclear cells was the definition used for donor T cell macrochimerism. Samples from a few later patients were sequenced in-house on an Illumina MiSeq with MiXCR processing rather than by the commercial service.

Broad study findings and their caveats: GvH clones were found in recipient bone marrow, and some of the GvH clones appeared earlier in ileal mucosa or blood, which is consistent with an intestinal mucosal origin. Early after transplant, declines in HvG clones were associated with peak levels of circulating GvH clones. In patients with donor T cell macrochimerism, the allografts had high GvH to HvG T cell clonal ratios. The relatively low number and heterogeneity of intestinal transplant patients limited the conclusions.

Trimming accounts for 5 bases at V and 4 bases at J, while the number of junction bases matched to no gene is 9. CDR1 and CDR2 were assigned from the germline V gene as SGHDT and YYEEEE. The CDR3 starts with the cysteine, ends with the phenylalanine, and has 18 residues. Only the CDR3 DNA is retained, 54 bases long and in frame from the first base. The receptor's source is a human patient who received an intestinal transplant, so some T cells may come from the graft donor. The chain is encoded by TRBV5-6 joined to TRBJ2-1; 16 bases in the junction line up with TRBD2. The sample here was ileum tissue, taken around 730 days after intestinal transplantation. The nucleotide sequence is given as TGTGCCAGCAGTAGACCGGGACTAGCGGGGGGGCGTTACAATGAGCAGTTCTTC. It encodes CASSRPGLAGGRYNEQFF.